This T cell receptor beta chain was identified in a study of cytomegalovirus exposure and HLA in healthy donors. Background on the study: Tens of millions of unique TCRs, all from HLA-typed donors, were included in an early release of the data. Findings and limits, study-wide: Presence/absence analyses supposed approximately even sequencing depth among donors. Using the classifier, cytomegalovirus status was reportedly diagnosed with high specificity and sensitivity. Association of a missense DCLRE1C variant with TCR beta V- and J-gene trimming was reported in a later analysis.

Note on this clone: Its antigen is currently unknown.

PCR primers comprised 60 Vbeta and 13 Jbeta primers. The assay was immunoSEQ multiplex PCR, and TCRdb's table has in-frame clones only and misses some. The sample contains fewer than 250,000 clones, roughly 83% of which appear only once. CDR3 size: 15 residues. Germline loops: CDR1 SGHDT, CDR2 YYEEEE. J was trimmed by 5 bases and V by 3 bases; bases with no gene match: 8. Sequencing used PBMCs. This TCR derives from a boy aged 2 to 9 in good health and CMV-seronegative. V and J are TRBV5-6 and TRBJ2-1, with TRBD2 matching 7 bases. The CDR3, as DNA: TGTGCCAGCAGCTACACGAGTCTAGCGGACAATGAGCAGTTCTTC. The encoded protein is CASSYTSLADNEQFF.